Shown below are 7 T cell receptor beta chains from a single sample sequenced in a study of control samples from healthy donors and cancer patients. Method: immunoSEQ multiplex PCR; TCRdb's copy keeps in-frame clones and lacks some. In the table there are 73,000 or so clones, 87% of which are singletons. The sample consisted of blood. The receptors come from a woman aged 45 to 65 in good health.

The rearrangement links TRBV2 to TRBJ2-7; 10 bases align to TRBD1. V dropped 3 bases and J dropped 3; count of bases not matched to a gene: 5. The CDR3 loop spans 15 amino acids. Germline V gene sequence: CDR1 SNHLY, CDR2 FYNNEI. Here the CDR3 reads CASSDPGQGIYEQYF. DNA for the CDR3: TGTGCCAGCAGTGATCCGGGACAGGGGATCTACGAGCAGTACTTC.

Here the CDR3 reads CASSQQGIAGNEKLFF. CDR3 in DNA: TGTGCCAGCTCGCAACAGGGGATTGCGGGGAATGAAAAACTGTTTTTT. J is TRBJ1-4 and V is TRBV18; TRBD1 aligns across 7 bases. This CDR3 is 16 amino acids long. Germline V gene sequence: CDR1 KGHSH, CDR2 LQKENI. V was pared by 6 bases and J by 5 bases, with 12 bases of the junction left unmatched.

The table lists this clone with a count of one. The chain combines TRBV30 with TRBJ1-5; D is unresolved. The CDR3 has 13 amino acids. V was shortened by 3 bases and J by 3 bases, with 9 bases between the two germline ends. Germline assignment: CDR1 GTSNPN and CDR2 SVGIG (reference sequence). The CDR3 sequence is CAWSEDTNQPQHF. In DNA, the CDR3 is TGTGCCTGGAGCGAAGACACCAATCAGCCCCAGCATTTT.

The chain has TRBV11-3 and TRBJ1-1; D possibly corresponds to TRBD1 (6 bases). CDR3 length: 15 residues. V lost 1 base and J 2 bases, leaving 11 bases between the germline ends. The germline gives CDR1 SGHNT, CDR2 YENEEA. This chain's CDR3 is CASSLGGTPNTEAFF. The CDR3 bases are TGTGCCAGCAGCTTAGGAGGGACACCTAACACTGAAGCTTTCTTT.

V gene TRBV27 combines with J gene TRBJ1-2; D ambiguous. Germline CDR1 is MNHEY and CDR2 is SMNVEV (reference sequence). The CDR3 loop spans 14 amino acids. Trimming stripped 1 base from V and 4 bases from J, with 10 bases between. The CDR3 is CASSLLGSVYGYTF. DNA of the CDR3: TGTGCCAGCAGTTTATTGGGGTCGGTCTATGGCTACACCTTC.

V and J are TRBV7-8 and TRBJ1-5; no clear D gene. Looked up from germline, CDR1 is SGHVS and CDR2 is FQNEAQ. The V and J ends lost 1 base and 0 bases respectively, with 10 bases between them. This CDR3 region has 16 residues. The CDR3 nucleotides read TGTGCCAGCAGCTTAGAACCCGGGAATAGCAATCAGCCCCAGCATTTT. It translates to CASSLEPGNSNQPQHF.

The rearrangement joins TRBV5-1 to TRBJ1-2, with D hard to call. Deletions cut 0 bases from V and 5 bases from J, with 8 bases between. The germline gives CDR1 SGHRS, CDR2 YFSETQ. The CDR3 spans 13 residues. The CDR3: CASSLGVQYGYTF. The CDR3 region has the DNA TGCGCCAGCAGCTTGGGTGTCCAGTATGGCTACACCTTC.